A selection of T cell receptor beta chains follows, all from one sample in a study of CD8+ T cells in alopecia areata. This table comes from immunoSEQ multiplex PCR, and its TCRdb copy is limited to in-frame clones, with some not included. The profile shows approximately 65,000 clones, under 60% of them singletons. Here the sequenced sample was CD8+ T cells sorted from blood, taken at roughly week 36, from a patient treated with tofacitinib. The origin of the receptors is a human donor with alopecia areata. Each CDR3 is given with its conserved first and last residue. D genes are given only for firm matches. Not all rows give a size; the values are once, few, many and, for expanded clones, a class.

J,D,size,V,CDR3,DNA
TRBJ1-1,NA,NA,TRBV27,CASRRLGGDNTEAFF,TGTGCCAGCAGACGCCTTGGGGGGGATAACACTGAAGCTTTCTTT
TRBJ2-7,NA,NA,TRBV28,CASSANGEQYF,TGTGCCAGCAGTGCGAACGGCGAGCAGTACTTC
TRBJ1-2,NA,few,TRBV9,CASSASQVASGLYGYTF,TGTGCCAGCAGCGCCTCACAGGTCGCCTCTGGCCTTTATGGCTACACCTTC
TRBJ2-5,NA,few,TRBV11-2,CASSLGYQETQYF,TGTGCCAGCAGCTTAGGCTACCAAGAGACCCAGTACTTC
TRBJ2-7,TRBD2,NA,TRBV4-1,CASSPGLAGREQYF,TGCGCCAGCAGCCCGGGACTAGCGGGAAGGGAGCAGTACTTC
TRBJ1-1,NA,few,TRBV7-9,CASSLDRGGPEAFF,TGTGCCAGCAGCTTGGACCGGGGCGGACCTGAAGCTTTCTTT
TRBJ2-4,NA,NA,TRBV15,CATSRRGGIAKNIQYF,TGTGCCACCAGCAGGAGGGGGGGAATAGCCAAAAACATTCAGTACTTC
TRBJ1-4,TRBD1,medium-sized,TRBV7-2,CASSARDRGTNEKLFF,TGTGCCAGCAGCGCCCGGGACAGGGGAACTAATGAAAAACTGTTTTTT
TRBJ2-7,NA,once,TRBV5-6,CASSLVRQATYEQYF,TGTGCCAGCAGCTTGGTTCGGCAGGCCACCTACGAGCAGTACTTC
TRBJ2-1,TRBD1,NA,TRBV9,CASTASGQQQFF,TGTGCCAGCACCGCTTCGGGACAGCAGCAGTTCTTC
TRBJ2-1,NA,NA,TRBV29-1,CSVVGSNNEQFF,TGCAGCGTTGTGGGTAGTAACAATGAGCAGTTCTTC
TRBJ1-2,TRBD1,few,TRBV29-1,CSVEEGGGAYGYTF,TGCAGCGTTGAAGAGGGAGGGGGCGCCTATGGCTACACCTTC
TRBJ2-7,NA,medium-sized,TRBV18,CASSPGVNEQYF,TGTGCCAGCTCTCCGGGGGTTAACGAGCAGTACTTC
TRBJ2-1,NA,few,TRBV29-1,CSVGTIEQFF,TGCAGCGTTGGGACGATTGAGCAGTTCTTC
TRBJ2-5,NA,few,TRBV9,CASSEDVLQETQYF,TGTGCCAGCAGCGAAGACGTACTACAAGAGACCCAGTACTTC
TRBJ1-2,TRBD1,NA,TRBV29-1,CSVLDRDYGYTF,TGCAGCGTATTGGACAGGGATTATGGCTACACCTTC
TRBJ2-5,NA,NA,TRBV30,CAWSVPDSDGETQYF,TGTGCCTGGAGTGTCCCCGACTCCGACGGGGAGACCCAGTACTTC
TRBJ2-3,NA,NA,TRBV6-4,CASSDSTENTDTQYF,TGTGCCAGCAGTGACTCGACAGAAAACACAGATACGCAGTATTTT
TRBJ2-2,TRBD2,NA,TRBV6-4,CASSSGSNTGELFF,TGTGCCAGCAGCAGCGGGAGCAACACCGGGGAGCTGTTTTTT
TRBJ2-5,TRBD2,few,TRBV27,CASRTSGRQETQYF,TGTGCCAGCAGGACTAGCGGGAGGCAAGAGACCCAGTACTTC
TRBJ1-2,TRBD1,NA,TRBV5-1,CASSPPTGNAYGYTF,TGCGCCAGCAGCCCACCGACAGGGAATGCCTATGGCTACACCTTC
TRBJ2-5,NA,once,TRBV5-1,CASSLNREETQYF,TGCGCCAGCAGCTTGAACAGGGAGGAGACCCAGTACTTC
TRBJ2-5,NA,NA,TRBV2,CASSEMTGPREETQYF,TGTGCCAGCAGTGAAATGACGGGTCCCAGGGAAGAGACCCAGTACTTC
TRBJ2-1,NA,few,TRBV5-6,CASSLSATRDEQFF,TGTGCCAGCAGCTTGAGCGCTACCCGCGACGAGCAGTTCTTC
TRBJ2-7,NA,NA,TRBV4-1,CASSQVRDSYEQYF,TGCGCCAGCAGCCAAGTCAGGGATTCCTACGAGCAGTACTTC
TRBJ2-2,TRBD1,NA,TRBV7-9,CASSFGTGAGELFF,TGTGCCAGCAGCTTTGGGACAGGGGCCGGGGAGCTGTTTTTT
TRBJ1-2,NA,NA,TRBV29-1,CSARASYGYTF,TGCAGCGCTCGGGCTTCTTATGGCTACACCTTC
TRBJ2-7,NA,once,TRBV7-9,CASSSLYEQYF,TGTGCCAGCAGCTCGCTCTACGAGCAGTACTTC